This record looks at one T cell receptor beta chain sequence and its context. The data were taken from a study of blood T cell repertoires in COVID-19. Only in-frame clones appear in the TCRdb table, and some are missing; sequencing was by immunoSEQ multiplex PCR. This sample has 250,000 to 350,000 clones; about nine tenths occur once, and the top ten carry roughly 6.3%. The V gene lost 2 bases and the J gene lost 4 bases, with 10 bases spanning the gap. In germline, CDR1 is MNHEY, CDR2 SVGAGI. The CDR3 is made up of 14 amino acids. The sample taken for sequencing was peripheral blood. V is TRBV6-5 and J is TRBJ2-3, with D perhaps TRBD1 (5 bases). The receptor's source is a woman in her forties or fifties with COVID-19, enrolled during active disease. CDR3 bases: TGTGCCAGCAGTTACCTCAGGGCGGCAGATACGCAGTATTTT. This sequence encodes CASSYLRAADTQYF.